Shown below are 17 T cell receptor beta chains from a single sample sequenced in a study of cytomegalovirus exposure and HLA in healthy donors. Use of 60 Vbeta and 13 Jbeta primers characterized the PCR. The assay was immunoSEQ multiplex PCR, and TCRdb's table has in-frame clones only and misses some. Recorded for this sample: 35,000 to 50,000 clones. Sequences were obtained from PBMCs. These receptors were obtained from a woman aged 25 to 39 in good health and CMV-seropositive.

V is TRBV6-6 and J is TRBJ2-1; TRBD1 matches 7 bases. From germline, CDR1 is MNHNY and CDR2 SVGAGI (reference sequence). After removal of 5 bases from V and 6 bases from J, the junction contained 13 bases not matched to a gene. CDR3 length: 16 amino acids. CDR3 coding DNA: TGTGCCAGCAGTCATGGGGACAGACCTGTCGCCAATGAGCAGTTCTTC. Amino acid sequence: CASSHGDRPVANEQFF.

The chain carries TRBV7-2 and TRBJ1-5, with TRBD1 identical over 9 bases. The CDR3 has 17 residues. Germline-derived CDR1 and CDR2 are SGHTA and FQGNSA. V shed 4 bases, J shed 2 bases, and the junction held 9 bases outside the gene matches. The CDR3 bases are TGTGCCAGCAGCTCGGGACAGGGAGGATGGGGCAATCAGCCCCAGCATTTT. Protein sequence: CASSSGQGGWGNQPQHF. Supplemented by reference TRBV7-2 and TRBJ1-5, the full variable domain reads GAGVSQSPSNKVTEKGKDVELRCDPISGHTALYWYRQSLGQGLEFLIYFQGNSAPDKSGLPSDRFSAERTGGSVSTLTIQRTQQEDSAVYLCASSSGQGGWGNQPQHFGDGTRLSIL.

The V gene is TRBV5-1, the J gene TRBJ2-5; possible D gene TRBD1, 6 bases. Per germline, CDR1 SGHRS and CDR2 YFSETQ. The CDR3 length is 14 residues. The V and J ends lost 4 bases and 0 bases respectively, with 10 bases between them. In DNA form, the CDR3 reads TGCGCCAGCAGCGTAACAGGGTACCAAGAGACCCAGTACTTC. Amino acid sequence: CASSVTGYQETQYF.

This sequence joins TRBV27 and TRBJ2-6; 10 bases are a match to TRBD1. CDR1 is MNHEY, CDR2 SMNVEV, per germline (reference sequence). Trimming took 3 bases from V and 3 from J; bases not matched to a gene: 5. The CDR3 runs to 17 residues. The CDR3 reads CASSFDRGLGGANVLTF. The CDR3 nucleotides read TGTGCCAGCAGTTTTGACAGGGGGCTGGGTGGGGCCAACGTCCTGACTTTC.

The chain has TRBV7-9 and TRBJ2-1; D is perhaps TRBD2 (5 bases). V dropped 6 bases and J dropped 11 bases, with 14 bases sitting between them. Germline lookup yields CDR1 SEHNR and CDR2 FQNEAQ (reference sequence). The CDR3 sequence is 12 residues long. DNA for the CDR3: TGTGCCAGCAGTCAAGTCCGGGAAAAGCAGTTCTTC. Residues: CASSQVREKQFF.

This rearrangement joins TRBV4-2 to TRBJ2-7; D perhaps matches TRBD2 (6 bases). Trimming pared 1 base from V and 0 bases from J, leaving 13 bases between. Per germline, CDR1 LGHNA and CDR2 YNFKEQ. The CDR3 length is 16 residues. CDR3 region: CASSQGVAGSSYEQYF. The CDR3 DNA is TGTGCCAGCAGCCAAGGAGTCGCGGGGAGCTCCTACGAGCAGTACTTC.

The chain combines TRBV18 with TRBJ2-7, with 9 bases lining up with TRBD1. Per germline, CDR1 KGHSH and CDR2 LQKENI. J lost 0 bases, V lost 6 bases, and 6 bases had no gene match. The CDR3 extends over 15 amino acids. The CDR3 is CASSPGQGFSYEQYF. CDR3 nucleotide sequence: TGTGCCAGCTCCCCCGGACAGGGGTTCTCCTACGAGCAGTACTTC.

The chain is built from TRBV12-5 and TRBJ1-2, with D unresolved. CDR3 length: 13 residues. Trimming shortened V by 0 bases and J by 8 bases, and 10 bases separated the two germline ends. The germline CDR1 and CDR2 sequences are LGHNT and FRNRAP. CDR3 region: CASGLVLTRGYTF. The CDR3 DNA is TGTGCTAGTGGTTTGGTACTCACGCGGGGCTACACCTTC. The full variable domain, its missing parts supplied by reference TRBV12-5 and TRBJ1-2, is DARVTQTPRHKVTEMGQEVTMRCQPILGHNTVFWYRQTMMQGLELLAYFRNRAPLDDSGMPKDRFSAEMPDATLATLKIQPSEPRDSAVYFCASGLVLTRGYTFGSGTRLTVV.

This sequence joins TRBV6-1 and TRBJ2-1, with TRBD1 matching 11 bases. V shed 8 bases and J 7 bases; nucleotides not matched to a gene: 1. Per the germline V gene, CDR1 is MNHNS and CDR2 is SASEGT. CDR3 length: 12 residues. Here the CDR3 DNA reads TGTGCCAGCCGGGACAGGGGGAATGAGCAGTTCTTC. Protein product: CASRDRGNEQFF.

V gene TRBV5-4 combines with J gene TRBJ2-1, with D possibly being TRBD2 (6 bases). The length of the CDR3 is 14 residues. CDR1 SGHNT and CDR2 YYREEE come from the germline V gene (reference sequence). The V end lost 3 bases, the J end lost 1 base, and 8 bases lay between the germline ends. The CDR3 DNA sequence: TGTGCCAGCAGCTCGCGGGGTTCCTACAATGAGCAGTTCTTC. Residues: CASSSRGSYNEQFF.

The rearrangement joins TRBV5-1 to TRBJ2-7; 9 bases are shared with TRBD1. With V trimmed by 3 bases and J by 3 bases, 4 bases remained unmatched. This CDR3 is built from 14 residues. The germline V gene has CDR1 SGHRS and CDR2 YFSETQ. CDR3 DNA: TGCGCCAGCAGCTGGGGACAGGGTCACTACGAGCAGTACTTC. Its translation: CASSWGQGHYEQYF.

CDR3 loop: CASSYPGEGQETQYF. The CDR3 nucleotides are TGTGCCAGCAGTTACCCCGGGGAGGGACAAGAGACCCAGTACTTC. V and J are TRBV6-6 and TRBJ2-5, with 7 bases lining up with TRBD2. From germline, CDR1 is MNHNY and CDR2 SVGAGI (reference sequence). The CDR3 length is 15 residues. The V segment lost 2 bases and the J segment 2 bases; nucleotides outside the gene matches: 5.

This sequence joins TRBV15 and TRBJ1-2; the D gene is possibly TRBD1 (6 bases). Trimming removed 8 bases from V and 6 bases from J, with 25 bases in between. CDR1 is LNHNV, CDR2 YYDKDF, per germline (reference sequence). The CDR3 totals 16 residues. The CDR3 DNA reads TGTGCCACCGGACGGGCTGACAGGCGGTACGTTAATGGCTACACCTTC. Translation gives CATGRADRRYVNGYTF. The entire variable domain, with the rest obtained from reference TRBV15 and TRBJ1-2, is as follows: DAMVIQNPRYQVTQFGKPVTLSCSQTLNHNVMYWYQQKSSQAPKLLFHYYDKDFNNEADTPDNFQSRRPNTSFCFLDIRSPGLGDTAMYLCATGRADRRYVNGYTFGSGTRLTVV.

The chain links TRBV5-5 to TRBJ1-3, with D uncertain. Per germline, CDR1 SGHKS and CDR2 YYEKEE (reference sequence). This CDR3 contains 12 residues. V was pared by 4 bases and J by 7 bases, with 9 bases between. In DNA form, the CDR3 reads TGTGCCAGCAGCCTGGACGGGAACACCATATATTTT. Its translation is CASSLDGNTIYF.

The chain recombines TRBV6-5 with TRBJ1-5, with TRBD1 matching 9 bases. CDR3 length equals 12 residues. Germline CDR1 reads MNHEY; CDR2 reads SVGAGI. The CDR3 DNA reads as TGTGCAGAACAGGGGACAGGGCAGCCCCAGCATTTT. Translated, it gives CAEQGTGQPQHF.

Regarding this clone: The junction shows a germline mismatch at one end, possibly a read error. The chain employs TRBV6-1 and TRBJ2-1; 7 bases fit TRBD1. CDR1 is MNHNS and CDR2 is SASEGT in the germline V gene. The CDR3 is 17 amino acids. The CDR3 region is CASSEDVLQGIVNEQFF. The CDR3 DNA reads TGTGCCAGCAGCGAAGACGTGCTACAGGGGATAGTGAATGAGCAGTTCTTC.

The V call is TRBV11-2, the J call TRBJ2-1; TRBD2 aligns across 7 bases. Trimming at V came to 6 bases and at J to 8 bases, leaving 10 bases not matched to a gene. CDR3 length equals 14 residues. The germline CDR1 and CDR2 sequences are SGHAT and FQNNGV. CDR3 coding DNA: TGTGCCAGCAGTCGACAGACTAGCTTCGATGAGCAGTTCTTC. This codes for CASSRQTSFDEQFF.